A single sample gave rise to the 7 T cell receptor beta chains below, sequenced in a study of cytomegalovirus exposure and HLA in healthy donors (dated 2017 in TCRdb). The method was the immunoSEQ multiplex PCR assay. For the multiplex PCR, a mixture combining 60 forward primers for TCR Vbeta segments and 13 reverse primers for TCR Jbeta segments was used. TCRdb obtained this table from immuneACCESS and retained in-frame rearrangements with V and J assigned. These tables miss some clones; where compared with another copy, unresolved V genes account for less than half of the shortfall, and the remainder is unexplained. The sample table holds 210,000 or so clones, of which about 80% were seen once. The ten top clones hold 1.4% of the sample. Sequencing was carried out using PBMCs. Receptors originate from a girl between 5 and 17 years old in good health and CMV-seronegative.

This chain connects TRBV28 to TRBJ1-3; D not certain. This CDR3 is 15 amino acids long. Trimming removed 2 bases from V and 0 bases from J, with 8 bases in between. In germline, CDR1 is MDHEN, CDR2 SYDVKM. The CDR3 loop reads CASSLARSSGNTIYF. CDR3 DNA sequence: TGTGCCAGCAGTTTAGCTAGATCCTCTGGAAACACCATATATTTT.

The chain recombines TRBV7-9 with TRBJ1-1; D call uncertain. Trimming removed 1 base at V and 7 bases at J, with 16 bases between. Germline V gene lookup returns CDR1 SEHNR and CDR2 FQNEAQ (reference sequence). The CDR3 length is 15 residues. The CDR3 is CASSLDYGGGNEAFF. CDR3 bases: TGTGCCAGCAGCTTAGATTATGGCGGAGGGAATGAAGCTTTCTTT.

This chain joins TRBV2 and TRBJ2-7; TRBD1 is a possible D gene (6 bases). V was clipped by 3 bases and J by 4 bases, with 28 bases between them. The CDR3 consists of 19 residues. Germline V CDR1 and CDR2: SNHLY, FYNNEI. CDR3 protein: CASSDKTRQVRAGSYEQYF. In DNA form, the CDR3 reads TGTGCCAGCAGTGATAAGACCCGACAGGTTCGTGCCGGATCGTACGAGCAGTACTTC.

Concerning this clone itself: The CDR3 end shows no conserved phenylalanine or tryptophan, and so a read error is likely. It is unclear where the CDR3 begins or ends on the DNA, so no DNA is shown, and the CDR3 is as TCRdb lists it. The genes are TRBV2 and TRBJ2-7; TRBD1 is the table's D call and was not checked against the DNA. Ends included, the CDR3 has 12 residues. Germline CDR1 is SNHLY and CDR2 is FYNNEI. The CDR3 spells CASSEVFRGLSL.

This chain links TRBV7-9 with TRBJ1-1; D is unclear. This CDR3 has 16 residues. Germline V gives CDR1 SEHNR, CDR2 FQNEAQ (reference sequence). V was cut by 1 base and J by 0 bases, with 12 bases left in between. The CDR3 sequence: CASSLDDTGMNTEAFF. Written as DNA, the CDR3 is TGTGCCAGCAGCTTAGACGATACCGGGATGAACACTGAAGCTTTCTTT. Combining the CDR3 with reference TRBV7-9 and TRBJ1-1 gives the whole variable domain DTGVSQNPRHKITKRGQNVTFRCDPISEHNRLYWYRQTLGQGPEFLTYFQNEAQLEKSRLLSDRFSAERPKGSFSTLEIQRTEQGDSAMYLCASSLDDTGMNTEAFFGQGTRLTVV.

This sequence joins TRBV5-4 and TRBJ2-3; 8 nucleotides align to TRBD2. The CDR3 sequence is 14 residues long. With 7 bases clipped from V and 4 bases from J, the junction kept 8 bases outside the gene matches. CDR1 is SGHNT and CDR2 is YYREEE in the germline V gene (reference sequence). This CDR3 reads CASSGTRRSDTQYF. The DNA of the CDR3 is TGTGCCAGCTCCGGGACTAGGAGATCAGATACGCAGTATTTT.

The chain recombines TRBV25-1 with TRBJ2-3; D is perhaps TRBD2 (5 bases). CDR1 is MGHDK, CDR2 SYGVNS, per germline. The V gene lost 5 bases and the J gene lost 0 bases, with 12 bases spanning the gap. This CDR3 is 15 amino acids long. CDR3 loop: CASSMSASSTDTQYF. The CDR3 region has the DNA TGTGCCAGCAGTATGTCGGCTAGCAGCACAGATACGCAGTATTTT. The variable domain in full, completed from reference TRBV25-1 and TRBJ2-3, reads EADIYQTPRYLVIGTGKKITLECSQTMGHDKMYWYQQDPGMELHLIHYSYGVNSTEKGDLSSESTVSRIRTEHFPLTLESARPSHTSQYLCASSMSASSTDTQYFGPGTRLTVL.